This entry lists 26 T cell receptor beta chains sequenced from one sample in a study of T cells in Graves' hyperthyroidism and ophthalmopathy. Using RNA transcripts as the source, TCR beta CDR3 regions were amplified. In the first-round RT-PCR of the TCR CDR3, the HTBI primer set was used. TCRdb reprocessed the multiplex PCR reads via MiXCR and lists one record per CDR3 protein. The sample holds around 300,000 distinct CDR3 sequences, about an eighth seen once. The sequenced sample was blood. The receptors derive from a woman aged 40 to 50 with Graves' ophthalmopathy.

In this sample, this clonotype turned up many times. The chain carries TRBV28 and TRBJ1-5, with 9 positions matching TRBD1. The germline gives CDR1 MDHEN, CDR2 SYDVKM. The CDR3 has 17 residues. The V and J ends lost 6 bases and 3 bases, in that order; junction bases with no gene match: 12. CDR3 DNA sequence: TGTGCCAGCAGGGGGATTACAGGGGGCTTGGTCAATCAGCCCCAGCATTTT. Protein product: CASRGITGGLVNQPQHF.

This clonotype occurred many times. V is TRBV6-1 and J is TRBJ2-5; possibly TRBD2 for D (5 bases). Trimming shortened V by 6 bases and J by 1 base, and 12 bases separated the two germline ends. Germline V gives CDR1 MNHNS, CDR2 SASEGT. The CDR3 extends over 14 amino acids. Here the CDR3 DNA reads TGTGCCAGCAGCGAGACTATCAGCCAAGAGACCCAGTACTTC. Translating gives CASSETISQETQYF.

This clonotype was observed a handful of times. The gene calls are TRBV5-5 and TRBJ2-3; TRBD1 agrees at 8 bases. In germline, CDR1 is SGHKS, CDR2 YYEKEE (reference sequence). The CDR3 runs 14 residues. J lost 5 bases, V lost 4 bases, and 6 bases had no gene match. CDR3 loop: CASSPGTGIDTQYF. The CDR3 bases are TGTGCCAGCAGCCCTGGGACAGGAATAGATACGCAGTATTTT.

The sample holds many counts of this clonotype. This chain connects TRBV20-1 to TRBJ2-7; D is unresolved. The CDR3 has 13 amino acids. V dropped 3 bases and J dropped 7 bases, with 16 bases sitting between them. The germline V gene encodes CDR1 DFQATT and CDR2 SNEGSKA (reference sequence). The CDR3 protein is CSASLGSLGEQYF. Here the CDR3 DNA reads TGCAGTGCTAGTCTCGGCAGCCTGGGGGAGCAGTACTTC.

This clonotype was recorded at least ten times. The chain has TRBV2 and TRBJ1-4; no definite D call. Trimming took off 8 bases at V and 4 bases at J, with 14 bases between the two ends. The CDR3 contains 14 residues. Looked up from germline, CDR1 is SNHLY and CDR2 is FYNNEI. The DNA for the CDR3 is TGTGCCAGCGGTTTCAACACCGGTAATGAAAAACTGTTTTTT. It translates to CASGFNTGNEKLFF.

The V call is TRBV28, the J call TRBJ2-1; D gene uncertain. Germline V gene lookup returns CDR1 MDHEN and CDR2 SYDVKM. The CDR3 totals 14 residues. Trimming left V 3 bases short and J 3 bases short, with 9 bases between. CDR3 residues: CASSLLVGYNEQFF. CDR3 nucleotide sequence: TGTGCCAGCAGTTTGTTGGTGGGCTACAATGAGCAGTTCTTC.

This chain joins TRBV30 and TRBJ2-7, with D perhaps matching TRBD2 (7 bases). Germline CDR1 reads GTSNPN; CDR2 reads SVGIG (reference sequence). Trimming took 8 bases from V and 5 from J, leaving 19 bases between them. The CDR3 is made up of 13 amino acids. The CDR3 DNA follows: TGTGCCCCGCTTTTGGGGGGGCCCCACGAGCAGTACTTC. Translated: CAPLLGGPHEQYF. The full variable domain, completed using reference TRBV30 and TRBJ2-7, is SQTIHQWPATLVQPVGSPLSLECTVEGTSNPNLYWYRQAAGRGLQLLFYSVGIGQISSEVPQNLSASRPQDRQFILSSKKLLLSDSGFYLCAPLLGGPHEQYFGPGTRLTVT.

This clonotype has more than one count but fewer than ten. This sequence joins TRBV20-1 and TRBJ1-5, with D hard to call. V lost 4 bases and J 2 bases, leaving 9 bases between the germline ends. Germline V gene sequence: CDR1 DFQATT, CDR2 SNEGSKA (reference sequence). This CDR3 has 13 residues. CDR3 nucleotides: TGCAGTGCTATTTTTGGTGGCAATCAGCCCCAGCATTTT. This codes for CSAIFGGNQPQHF.

This clonotype was counted only a few times. The chain combines TRBV12-3 or TRBV12-4 with TRBJ1-1; TRBD1 matches at 8 bases. This CDR3 region has 14 residues. V gave up 3 bases and J gave up 4 bases; unmatched junction bases: 4. DNA of the CDR3: TGTGCCAGCAGTTTTGCAGGGGGCGGCACTGAAGCTTTCTTT. This encodes CASSFAGGGTEAFF.

There are a few counts of this clonotype. V gene TRBV19 combines with J gene TRBJ1-2, with D perhaps TRBD1 (6 bases). Germline CDR1 reads LNHDA; CDR2 reads SQIVND (reference sequence). V shed 7 bases and J shed 8 bases, with 14 bases lying between them. There are 12 residues in the CDR3. Here the CDR3 DNA reads TGTGCCAGTACGGGGGGGGCGTACGGCTACACCTTC. This encodes CASTGGAYGYTF. Combining the CDR3 with reference TRBV19 and TRBJ1-2 gives the whole variable domain DGGITQSPKYLFRKEGQNVTLSCEQNLNHDAMYWYRQDPGQGLRLIYYSQIVNDFQKGDIAEGYSVSREKKESFPLTVTSAQKNPTAFYLCASTGGAYGYTFGSGTRLTVV.

At least ten counts were recorded for this clonotype. The V call is TRBV11-2, the J call TRBJ1-1; D is unresolved. Germline V gives CDR1 SGHAT, CDR2 FQNNGV. V dropped 1 base and J dropped 2 bases, with 20 bases sitting between them. The CDR3 sequence is 18 residues long. The chain's CDR3 is CASSLGKGGHRKNTEAFF. As DNA, the CDR3 is TGTGCCAGCAGCTTAGGAAAGGGCGGCCACCGCAAAAACACTGAAGCTTTCTTT.

This clonotype was seen at least ten times. CDR3 nucleotide sequence: TGTGCCAGTAGCCGTCCTACGGGGTCGGGAGAGCAGTACTTC. It specifies CASSRPTGSGEQYF. The chain uses TRBV19 and TRBJ2-7; the D gene is possibly TRBD2 (5 bases). Germline CDR1 is LNHDA and CDR2 is SQIVND (reference sequence). This CDR3 spans 14 amino acids. V was trimmed by 6 bases and J by 7 bases, leaving 19 bases between them.

The sample holds many counts of this clonotype. The chain has TRBV7-2 and TRBJ1-1, with D perhaps matching TRBD1 (6 bases). CDR1 SGHTA and CDR2 FQGNSA come from the germline V gene. The CDR3 is made up of 15 amino acids. Trimming left V 5 bases short and J 1 base short, with 14 bases between. CDR3 in DNA: TGTGCCAGCAGCACGATGGGGACAAAGAACACTGAAGCTTTCTTT. Amino acids: CASSTMGTKNTEAFF.

This chain joins TRBV30 and TRBJ2-5; TRBD2 is a possible D gene (5 bases). With 3 bases removed from V and 5 bases from J, the gap between germline ends came to 13 bases. The germline gives CDR1 GTSNPN, CDR2 SVGIG (reference sequence). CDR3 length equals 13 residues. This CDR3 reads CAWSAGLGETQYF. The CDR3 DNA reads as TGTGCCTGGAGCGCCGGACTGGGTGAGACCCAGTACTTC.

As regards this clonotype: A read error may produce the germline difference seen at one junction end. The chain links TRBV5-1 to TRBJ1-1; unclear D gene. The germline CDR1 and CDR2 sequences are SGHRS and YFSETQ. CDR3 length: 12 residues. Written as DNA, the CDR3 is TGCGCCAGCAGCGGGTCAGCCCTCGAAGCTCTCTTT. Translation gives CASSGSALEALF.

The genes are TRBV20-1 and TRBJ1-2; D ambiguous. The CDR3 covers 10 residues. In germline, CDR1 is DFQATT, CDR2 SNEGSKA (reference sequence). The V end was cut by 4 bases, the J end by 3 bases, with 3 bases between. The CDR3 spells CSAKYYGYTF. In DNA form, the CDR3 reads TGCAGTGCTAAATACTATGGCTACACCTTC.

Ten or more counts support this clonotype. The genes are TRBV3-1 and TRBJ1-2, with 7 bases aligning to TRBD1. Trimming removed 1 base from V and 7 bases from J; junction bases left unmatched: 12. The germline CDR1 and CDR2 sequences are LGHDT and YNNKEL (reference sequence). This CDR3 spans 16 amino acids. CDR3 protein: CASSQGTPGGGSGYTF. CDR3 sequence (DNA): TGTGCCAGCAGCCAAGGGACACCAGGGGGGGGTAGTGGCTACACCTTC. The variable domain in full, completed from reference TRBV3-1 and TRBJ1-2, reads DTAVSQTPKYLVTQMGNDKSIKCEQNLGHDTMYWYKQDSKKFLKIMFSYNNKELIINETVPNRFSPKSPDKAHLNLHINSLELGDSAVYFCASSQGTPGGGSGYTFGSGTRLTVV.

This clonotype appeared once. The rearrangement links TRBV14 to TRBJ1-3; no definite D call. CDR1 is SGHDN and CDR2 is FVKESK in the germline V gene. Trimming shortened V by 3 bases and J by 2 bases, and 17 bases separated the two germline ends. The CDR3 is 17 residues long. Here the CDR3 reads CASSQRPLVLTGNTIYF. CDR3 DNA sequence: TGTGCCAGCAGCCAGAGACCCCTTGTTTTGACTGGAAACACCATATATTTT.

This clonotype was counted at least ten times. The V call is TRBV20-1, the J call TRBJ1-2; no firm D call. V lost 0 bases and J lost 8, with 19 bases in between. The germline gives CDR1 DFQATT, CDR2 SNEGSKA (reference sequence). This CDR3 is built from 15 residues. CDR3 sequence reads: CSARDLGSNPSGYTF. CDR3 sequence (DNA): TGCAGTGCTAGAGATCTTGGGAGCAACCCATCCGGCTACACCTTC.

This clonotype occurred many times. The rearrangement links TRBV7-2 to TRBJ2-5, with TRBD1 matching over 7 bases. This CDR3 contains 15 residues. CDR1 is SGHTA, CDR2 FQGNSA, per germline. V was pared by 5 bases and J by 5 bases, with 11 bases of the junction left unmatched. Written as DNA, the CDR3 is TGTGCCAGCAGCCCTCGACAGGGACGTCAGGAGACCCAGTACTTC. This gives the protein CASSPRQGRQETQYF.

This rearrangement joins TRBV20-1 to TRBJ2-2; D may be TRBD2 (5 bases). CDR1 DFQATT and CDR2 SNEGSKA come from the germline V gene (reference sequence). With 0 bases removed from V and 6 bases from J, the gap between germline ends came to 11 bases. This CDR3 contains 14 residues. The CDR3 nucleotides are TGCAGTGCTAGAGATTTGGGAGAGGCCGGGGAGCTGTTTTTT. This codes for CSARDLGEAGELFF.

The table lists this clonotype with many counts. V is TRBV28 and J is TRBJ1-2, with a possible D match to TRBD1 (5 bases). The CDR3 is 14 amino acids. V was shortened by 8 bases and J by 2 bases, with 15 bases between the two germline ends. Germline CDR1 MDHEN, CDR2 SYDVKM. CDR3 nucleotide sequence: TGTGCCAGCGCCTCCCCGGGGGTCAACTATGGCTACACCTTC. This translates into CASASPGVNYGYTF.

The chain recombines TRBV18 with TRBJ1-1; D gene ambiguous. The CDR3 sequence is 15 residues long. The V end was cut by 0 bases, the J end by 1 base, with 9 bases between. Germline V gene sequence: CDR1 KGHSH, CDR2 LQKENI. CDR3 sequence (DNA): TGTGCCAGCTCACCACCGGTAGGGTCGAACACTGAAGCTTTCTTT. Encoded protein: CASSPPVGSNTEAFF.

This clonotype came up many times. The gene calls are TRBV27 and TRBJ1-5; no clear D. Looked up from germline, CDR1 is MNHEY and CDR2 is SMNVEV (reference sequence). The ends were cut back, 3 bases at V and 7 bases at J, with 13 bases in the middle. This CDR3 has 14 amino acids. CDR3 bases: TGTGCCAGCAGTTTGGGCAGATTCCAACAGCCCCAGCATTTT. Translated: CASSLGRFQQPQHF.

The chain couples TRBV12-3 or TRBV12-4 to TRBJ1-5, with 8 bases aligning to TRBD1. The CDR3 is 18 residues long. Trimming at V came to 7 bases and at J to 0 bases, leaving 14 bases not matched to a gene. For the CDR3, the DNA is TGTGCCAGCATCTCCCCCGGGACAGGAAGTAATAGCAATCAGCCCCAGCATTTT. Translation: CASISPGTGSNSNQPQHF.

This clonotype was picked up a small number of times. A much larger clone sits a single nucleotide away, making a read error possible. This CDR3 is CASTTLSSYNEQLF. Written as DNA, the CDR3 is TGTGCCAGCACGACACTTAGCTCCTACAATGAGCAGCTCTTC. This chain connects TRBV2 to TRBJ2-1, with D hard to call. CDR3 length equals 14 residues. Germline V lookup: CDR1 SNHLY, CDR2 FYNNEI.